This TCR beta chain was documented in a study of T cells after yellow fever vaccination. On the study more broadly: Fractions containing few cells were prepared with SMART-Seq v4 Ultra Low Input.

Researchers made TCR cDNA using 5'RACE template switching, and this step added a universal primer site and UMIs. TCRdb re-analysed the 5' RACE reads in MiXCR, keeping a single row per CDR3 protein. The data contain 340,000 or so distinct CDR3 sequences, around 12% of them singletons. Study findings and constraints: Post-booster repertoires again held most primary-vaccination clones (about 96% CD4, 80% to 90% CD8). There was a small share of clonotypes that showed up in both the CD4 and CD8 compartments.

Worth noting for this clonotype: What it binds is unknown.

The CDR3 loop spans 16 amino acids. V shed 5 bases and J 0 bases; nucleotides not matched to a gene: 6. Germline V gene lookup returns CDR1 SGHTA and CDR2 FQGNSA. The rearrangement joins TRBV7-2 to TRBJ1-3; 8 nucleotides agree with TRBD1. This receptor was identified in a man between 18 and 29 years old who received the YFV17D yellow fever vaccine. The sequenced sample was CD4+ T cells sorted from PBMCs, obtained 15 days after the yellow fever booster vaccination. The CDR3 region is CASSVTGGSSGNTIYF. Here the CDR3 DNA reads TGTGCCAGCAGCGTCACAGGGGGAAGCTCTGGAAACACCATATATTTT. Complete variable domain (other parts from reference TRBV7-2 and TRBJ1-3): GAGVSQSPSNKVTEKGKDVELRCDPISGHTALYWYRQSLGQGLEFLIYFQGNSAPDKSGLPSDRFSAERTGGSVSTLTIQRTQQEDSAVYLCASSVTGGSSGNTIYFGEGSWLTVV.